This TCR beta chain appears in the sequencing data of a study of CD8 T cells in ankylosing spondylitis. This clonotype was recorded at least ten times. What it recognizes is unknown. Preparation of TCR beta libraries was done by quantitative 5'-RACE with molecular barcodes. TCRdb passed the 5' RACE reads through MiXCR, listing each CDR3 protein once. The sample lists approximately 540,000 distinct CDR3 sequences, about 13% occurring once. Germline CDR1 is SGHRS and CDR2 is YFSETQ. This CDR3 has 15 residues. With 4 bases clipped from V and 5 bases from J, the junction kept 7 bases outside the gene matches. Study-wide results and limits: Characteristic of ankylosing spondylitis blood, it appeared, was a TCR beta motif comprising several highly homologous variants. Reportedly, significant enrichment of disease-linked clones occurred in matched ankylosing spondylitis synovial fluid. Past studies reported some motif variants in reactive arthritis synovial fluid and blood.

The specimen was blood, either unsorted or a sorted T cell fraction (not recorded which). The sequence was collected from a male donor with ankylosing spondylitis. The V and J genes are TRBV5-1 and TRBJ2-1; 9 nucleotides line up with TRBD2. This CDR3 is CASSGSIAGDNEQFF. CDR3 DNA sequence: TGCGCCAGCAGCGGGTCTATAGCGGGAGACAATGAGCAGTTCTTC.